Presented here are 22 T cell receptor beta chains from one specimen sequenced in a study of T cells in Graves' hyperthyroidism and ophthalmopathy. Amplified TCR beta CDR3 regions came from RNA transcripts. Using the HTBI primer set, a first-round RT-PCR was run on the TCR CDR3. Each CDR3 protein is one row after TCRdb ran MiXCR on the multiplex PCR reads. This table has a few hundred thousand distinct CDR3 sequences, around a sixth appearing once. The sequencing input was blood. The receptors stem from a man in his late teens or twenties with Graves' ophthalmopathy.

The rearrangement links TRBV20-1 to TRBJ1-2; TRBD1 aligns across 10 bases. Germline-derived CDR1 and CDR2 are DFQATT and SNEGSKA (reference sequence). The CDR3 extends over 17 amino acids. Germline trimming cut 0 bases from V and 4 bases from J; bases unmatched to any gene: 11. DNA for the CDR3: TGCAGTGCTAGAGATCCCGGGGACAGGGGATTCACCTATGGCTACACCTTC. It codes for CSARDPGDRGFTYGYTF.

This clonotype was found many times. The chain links TRBV7-6 to TRBJ1-1; D perhaps matches TRBD1 (6 bases). The V end lost 1 base, the J end lost 8 bases, and 11 bases lay between the germline ends. Per the germline V gene, CDR1 is SGHVS and CDR2 is FNYEAQ. The CDR3 covers 13 residues. The CDR3: CASSLGGGSEAFF. The CDR3 nucleotides are TGTGCCAGCAGCTTAGGAGGGGGGAGCGAAGCTTTCTTT.

This clonotype was seen many times. V gene TRBV2 combines with J gene TRBJ2-7; unclear D gene. The CDR3 consists of 14 residues. The V gene's germline CDR1 is SNHLY and CDR2 FYNNEI. Trimming shortened V by 8 bases and J by 9 bases, and 23 bases separated the two germline ends. Here the CDR3 DNA reads TGTGCCAGCCCCACGAGAGGAAACCCGCCTGCGCAGTACTTC. This sequence encodes CASPTRGNPPAQYF.

V and J are TRBV7-3 and TRBJ2-5; D not certain. The V and J ends lost 5 bases and 5 bases respectively, with 12 bases between them. Germline values: CDR1 SGHTA, CDR2 FQGTGA. The CDR3 totals 13 residues. The CDR3, as DNA: TGTGCCAGCAGCCCAAGGGAAGCGGAGACCCAGTACTTC. It translates to CASSPREAETQYF.

In this sample, this clonotype turned up a few times. The rearrangement joins TRBV20-1 to TRBJ2-5; 11 bases are a match to TRBD2. This CDR3 has 14 amino acids. V was clipped by 6 bases and J by 5 bases; unmatched bases: 8. CDR1 DFQATT and CDR2 SNEGSKA come from the germline V gene (reference sequence). CDR3: CSAGHSGGGETQYF. The CDR3 coding sequence is TGCAGTGCAGGTCATAGCGGGGGGGGGGAGACCCAGTACTTC.

J is TRBJ1-2 and V is TRBV2; perhaps TRBD1 as D (5 bases). This CDR3 spans 14 amino acids. V lost 8 bases and J 4 bases, leaving 17 bases between the germline ends. Germline V gene sequence: CDR1 SNHLY, CDR2 FYNNEI. In nucleotides, the CDR3 is TGTGCCAGCCAAGCGGGGGGGGAGACCTATGGCTACACCTTC. Residues: CASQAGGETYGYTF.

The chain joins TRBV4-3 to TRBJ2-2; 7 bases are shared with TRBD1. This CDR3 has 15 residues. V trimming: 3 bases; J trimming: 5 bases; junction bases outside the gene matches: 6. CDR1 is LGHNA, CDR2 YSLEER, per germline. In DNA, the CDR3 is TGCGCCAGCAGCCAGGACAGGTCGGGGACCGGGGAGCTGTTTTTT. Encoded protein: CASSQDRSGTGELFF.

This clonotype was seen repeatedly, ten times or more. The V and J genes are TRBV11-3 and TRBJ2-7; D gene uncertain. Germline assignment: CDR1 SGHNT and CDR2 YENEEA. The CDR3 length is 8 residues. The ends were cut back, 8 bases at V and 4 bases at J, with 0 bases in the middle. CDR3 DNA: TGTGCCAGCTACGAGCAGTACTTC. Translating gives CASYEQYF. The variable domain in full, with the rest retrieved from reference TRBV11-3 and TRBJ2-7, is EAGVVQSPRYKIIEKKQPVAFWCNPISGHNTLYWYLQNLGQGPELLIRYENEEAVDDSQLPKDRFSAERLKGVDSTLKIQPAELGDSAVYLCASYEQYFGPGTRLTVT.

This clonotype has just a few counts. The J gene is TRBJ2-2, the V gene TRBV6-1; D possibly corresponds to TRBD2 (6 bases). Per the germline V gene, CDR1 is MNHNS and CDR2 is SASEGT. The CDR3 totals 15 residues. Trimming took off 6 bases at V and 0 bases at J, with 11 bases between the two ends. This chain's CDR3 is CASRGLTPNTGELFF. The CDR3 coding sequence is TGTGCCAGCAGGGGACTCACTCCGAACACCGGGGAGCTGTTTTTT.

The chain employs TRBV7-9 and TRBJ2-1, with TRBD2 matching 12 bases. In germline, CDR1 is SEHNR, CDR2 FQNEAQ (reference sequence). The CDR3 has 18 residues. The V and J ends lost 6 bases and 4 bases, in that order; junction bases with no gene match: 13. CDR3 DNA: TGTGCCAGCAGTCGGGACTCTAGCGGGGGGGCCGGTTACAATGAGCAGTTCTTC. This translates into CASSRDSSGGAGYNEQFF.

This clonotype was observed a handful of times. This sequence joins TRBV18 and TRBJ1-6, with TRBD1 matching over 9 bases. Germline V gene sequence: CDR1 KGHSH, CDR2 LQKENI. V lost 2 bases and J lost 7; bases outside the gene matches: 6. This CDR3 has 16 amino acids. The CDR3 DNA follows: TGTGCCAGCTCACCAACAGGGACAGGGATGAATTCACCCCTCCACTTT. It is translated as CASSPTGTGMNSPLHF.

Note on this clonotype: This could be a read error, since a much larger clone is one nucleotide away. The chain uses TRBV27 and TRBJ2-3; a possible D gene is TRBD2 (6 bases). Germline V gene sequence: CDR1 MNHEY, CDR2 SMNVEV (reference sequence). The CDR3 sequence is 14 residues long. CDR3 in DNA: TGTGCCAGCAGCTACCGGGACTTTACAGATGCGCAGTATTTT. Translating gives CASSYRDFTDAQYF.

The chain has TRBV19 and TRBJ2-1; 9 nucleotides match TRBD1. Per the germline V gene, CDR1 is LNHDA and CDR2 is SQIVND (reference sequence). V was clipped by 3 bases and J by 7 bases; unmatched bases: 13. This CDR3 is built from 17 residues. CDR3 sequence: CASSISYTGGSHNEQFF. In DNA form, the CDR3 reads TGTGCCAGTAGTATCTCCTACACAGGGGGCTCTCATAATGAGCAGTTCTTC.

V and J are TRBV6-2 or TRBV6-3 and TRBJ2-3; the D gene could be TRBD1 or TRBD2 (5 bases each). The ends were cut back, 8 bases at V and 2 bases at J, with 8 bases in the middle. Germline loops: CDR1 MNHEY, CDR2 SVGEGT. The CDR3 contains 12 residues. CDR3: CASAGTTDTQYF. Written as DNA, the CDR3 is TGTGCCAGCGCAGGGACCACAGATACGCAGTATTTT.

This sequence joins TRBV6-1 and TRBJ1-5, with D perhaps TRBD1 (6 bases). The V gene's germline CDR1 is MNHNS and CDR2 SASEGT. V shed 6 bases and J shed 3 bases, with 15 bases lying between them. This CDR3 contains 15 residues. CDR3 residues: CASRNRAADNQPQHF. The CDR3 region has the DNA TGTGCCAGCAGGAACAGGGCGGCGGACAATCAGCCCCAGCATTTT.

This clonotype was seen repeatedly, ten times or more. This rearrangement joins TRBV20-1 to TRBJ1-2, with 9 bases lining up with TRBD1. This CDR3 is built from 16 residues. The V gene end was trimmed by 5 bases and the J gene end by 4 bases; junction bases not matched to a gene: 14. The germline CDR1 and CDR2 sequences are DFQATT and SNEGSKA (reference sequence). CDR3 residues: CSAVNPGQGLIYGYTF. The CDR3 DNA is TGCAGTGCTGTGAACCCGGGACAGGGACTTATCTATGGCTACACCTTC.

This clonotype was counted many times. The rearrangement uses TRBV3-1 and TRBJ2-1, with 7 bases matching TRBD1. J lost 4 bases, V lost 6 bases, and 6 bases had no gene match. Germline lookup yields CDR1 LGHDT and CDR2 YNNKEL (reference sequence). The CDR3 length is 14 residues. The CDR3 loop reads CASSQRGQYNEQFF. The CDR3 coding sequence is TGTGCCAGCAGTCAACGGGGACAGTACAATGAGCAGTTCTTC.

This clonotype was found a few times. V gene TRBV5-6 combines with J gene TRBJ2-4, with 14 bases fitting TRBD2. Germline loops: CDR1 SGHDT, CDR2 YYEEEE. Losses at the gene ends were 3 bases for V and 8 bases for J; bases not matched to a gene: 4. The CDR3 length is 15 residues. The CDR3 is CASSSGTSGGYIQYF. The CDR3 DNA sequence: TGTGCCAGCAGCTCCGGGACTAGCGGGGGCTACATTCAGTACTTC.

The table lists this clonotype with many counts. The chain couples TRBV2 to TRBJ2-1, with no clear D. Germline assignment: CDR1 SNHLY and CDR2 FYNNEI. This CDR3 has 19 residues. The V gene lost 3 bases and the J gene lost 0 bases, with 21 bases spanning the gap. The CDR3 DNA follows: TGTGCCAGCAGTGACGCCAATGACAAGGGCCTCAGCTCCTACAATGAGCAGTTCTTC. As protein: CASSDANDKGLSSYNEQFF.

This clonotype was recorded at least ten times. The chain links TRBV12-3 or TRBV12-4 to TRBJ2-5; the D is unclear. V was pared by 6 bases and J by 5 bases, with 16 bases between. The CDR3 runs 14 residues. The CDR3 is CASSTSTPGETQYF. CDR3 bases: TGTGCCAGCAGCACATCTACACCCGGGGAGACCCAGTACTTC.

This clonotype was observed a handful of times. This chain joins TRBV10-3 and TRBJ2-7; TRBD1 aligns across 7 bases. V lost 0 bases to trimming and J lost 4 bases; unmatched junction nucleotides: 6. The CDR3 consists of 15 residues. Germline CDR1 ENHRY, CDR2 SYGVKD. The CDR3 reads CAISESAGTEYEQYF. CDR3 coding DNA: TGTGCCATCAGTGAGTCGGCCGGGACAGAGTACGAGCAGTACTTC.

Remarks on this clonotype: Given a much more abundant clone one base away, this may be a read error. This chain uses TRBV11-2 with TRBJ2-5; D call uncertain. The CDR3 covers 14 residues. Per the germline V gene, CDR1 is SGHAT and CDR2 is FQNNGV. The CDR3 DNA reads TGTGCCAGCAGCTTAAGAACAGATCAAGGGACCCAGTACTTC. Translation: CASSLRTDQGTQYF.